Listed below are T cell receptor beta chains from one sample, sequenced in a study of blood T cell repertoires in COVID-19. The assay was immunoSEQ multiplex PCR, and TCRdb's table has in-frame clones only and misses some. The repertoire holds some 180,000 clones, with roughly 85% as singletons. The sample taken for sequencing was PBMCs or T cells enriched from blood (not recorded which). These TCRs come from a man aged 35 to 55 who had recovered from COVID-19. Each CDR3 is given with its conserved first and last residue. A D gene is named only where the DNA matches it firmly. Rows may omit the clone size; those that give it use once, few, many or a size class.

v_call: TRBV5-8
j_call: TRBJ1-1
d_call: NA
cdr3_length: 16
clone_size: NA
cdr3_aa: CASSSRTATLNTEAFF
cdr3_nt: TGTGCCAGCAGCTCCCGGACAGCCACATTAAACACTGAAGCTTTCTTT

v_call: TRBV3-1/TRBV3-2
j_call: TRBJ2-5
d_call: NA
cdr3_length: 13
clone_size: NA
cdr3_aa: CASSQGLGGTQYF
cdr3_nt: TGTGCCAGCAGCCAAGGGCTCGGGGGGACCCAGTACTTC

v_call: TRBV28
j_call: TRBJ1-1
d_call: NA
cdr3_length: 12
clone_size: NA
cdr3_aa: CASRLGLGEAFF
cdr3_nt: TGTGCCAGCAGACTAGGTCTGGGTGAAGCTTTCTTT

v_call: TRBV11-2
j_call: TRBJ1-5
d_call: NA
cdr3_length: 15
clone_size: NA
cdr3_aa: CASSAGSSSNQPQHF
cdr3_nt: TGTGCCAGCAGCGCCGGGAGTTCTAGCAATCAGCCCCAGCATTTT

v_call: TRBV19
j_call: TRBJ1-2
d_call: NA
cdr3_length: 13
clone_size: NA
cdr3_aa: CASSIVRLQGYTF
cdr3_nt: TGTGCCAGTAGTATAGTTCGACTTCAGGGCTACACCTTC

v_call: TRBV19
j_call: TRBJ1-5
d_call: TRBD1
cdr3_length: 13
clone_size: NA
cdr3_aa: CASRGQGNQPQHF
cdr3_nt: TGTGCCAGTAGAGGACAGGGCAATCAGCCCCAGCATTTT

v_call: TRBV5-1
j_call: TRBJ1-4
d_call: TRBD1
cdr3_length: 15
clone_size: NA
cdr3_aa: CASSSDRGQSEKLFF
cdr3_nt: TGCGCCAGCAGTTCGGACAGGGGGCAATCTGAAAAACTGTTTTTT

v_call: TRBV28
j_call: TRBJ2-7
d_call: TRBD2
cdr3_length: 22
clone_size: once
cdr3_aa: CASSSLPGLAGGPVSFSYEQYF
cdr3_nt: TGTGCCAGCAGTTCCCTGCCGGGACTAGCGGGAGGGCCGGTCTCATTCTCCTACGAGCAGTACTTC

v_call: TRBV5-5
j_call: TRBJ2-7
d_call: NA
cdr3_length: 14
clone_size: NA
cdr3_aa: CASSLRAGDHEQYF
cdr3_nt: TGTGCCAGCAGCTTACGGGCAGGGGACCACGAGCAGTACTTC

v_call: TRBV5-4
j_call: TRBJ1-3
d_call: NA
cdr3_length: 18
clone_size: NA
cdr3_aa: CASSLTPFGWSSGNTIYF
cdr3_nt: TGTGCCAGCAGCTTAACCCCATTCGGCTGGAGCTCTGGAAACACCATATATTTT

v_call: TRBV29-1
j_call: TRBJ2-5
d_call: TRBD1
cdr3_length: 15
clone_size: NA
cdr3_aa: CSVVGDRGFQETQYF
cdr3_nt: TGCAGCGTTGTAGGGGACAGGGGCTTTCAAGAGACCCAGTACTTC

v_call: TRBV20-1
j_call: TRBJ2-5
d_call: NA
cdr3_length: 12
clone_size: NA
cdr3_aa: CSASKGWETQYF
cdr3_nt: TGCAGTGCTAGTAAGGGGTGGGAGACCCAGTACTTC

v_call: TRBV13
j_call: TRBJ2-7
d_call: NA
cdr3_length: 13
clone_size: NA
cdr3_aa: CASSLDSLGEQYF
cdr3_nt: TGTGCCAGCAGCTTGGACAGTTTAGGCGAGCAGTACTTC

v_call: TRBV29-1
j_call: TRBJ2-7
d_call: TRBD1
cdr3_length: 14
clone_size: NA
cdr3_aa: CSVRTGSPSYEQYF
cdr3_nt: TGCAGCGTACGGACAGGGTCCCCCTCCTACGAGCAGTACTTC

v_call: TRBV4-1
j_call: TRBJ2-7
d_call: TRBD1
cdr3_length: 16
clone_size: few
cdr3_aa: CASSQFFLQGSHEQYF
cdr3_nt: TGCGCCAGCAGCCAGTTCTTCCTACAGGGGTCCCACGAGCAGTACTTC

v_call: TRBV19
j_call: TRBJ1-1
d_call: NA
cdr3_length: 14
clone_size: NA
cdr3_aa: CASSIESWNTEAFF
cdr3_nt: TGTGCCAGTAGTATAGAGAGCTGGAACACTGAAGCTTTCTTT

v_call: TRBV6-5
j_call: TRBJ2-1
d_call: TRBD2
cdr3_length: 13
clone_size: NA
cdr3_aa: CASSRTRGDEQFF
cdr3_nt: TGTGCCAGCAGCAGGACTAGGGGCGATGAGCAGTTCTTC

v_call: TRBV3-1/TRBV3-2
j_call: TRBJ1-1
d_call: NA
cdr3_length: 12
clone_size: NA
cdr3_aa: CASSHGVSEAFF
cdr3_nt: TGTGCCAGCAGCCACGGGGTCTCTGAAGCTTTCTTT

v_call: TRBV30
j_call: TRBJ2-1
d_call: TRBD2
cdr3_length: 16
clone_size: NA
cdr3_aa: CAWLSSGGTPLGEQFF
cdr3_nt: TGTGCCTGGTTATCTAGCGGGGGGACGCCCTTAGGTGAGCAGTTCTTC

v_call: TRBV18
j_call: TRBJ1-4
d_call: TRBD1
cdr3_length: 15
clone_size: NA
cdr3_aa: CASSQRGQKNEKLFF
cdr3_nt: TGTGCCAGCTCACAAAGGGGACAGAAAAATGAAAAACTGTTTTTT

v_call: TRBV12-2
j_call: TRBJ2-7
d_call: NA
cdr3_length: 15
clone_size: NA
cdr3_aa: CASRTHLGQFYEQYF
cdr3_nt: TGTGCAAGTCGAACACACCTCGGACAGTTCTACGAGCAGTACTTC

v_call: TRBV7-3
j_call: TRBJ2-5
d_call: TRBD2
cdr3_length: 15
clone_size: NA
cdr3_aa: CASSLDGTSAETQYF
cdr3_nt: TGTGCCAGCAGCTTAGATGGGACTAGCGCCGAGACCCAGTACTTC

v_call: TRBV27
j_call: TRBJ1-1
d_call: NA
cdr3_length: 14
clone_size: NA
cdr3_aa: CASSLLMRETEAFF
cdr3_nt: TGTGCCAGCAGTTTACTAATGAGGGAAACTGAAGCTTTCTTT

v_call: TRBV7-2
j_call: TRBJ1-5
d_call: NA
cdr3_length: 14
clone_size: NA
cdr3_aa: CASSPGAGNQPQHF
cdr3_nt: TGTGCCAGCAGCCCTGGGGCGGGCAATCAGCCCCAGCATTTT

v_call: TRBV5-1
j_call: TRBJ2-1
d_call: NA
cdr3_length: 14
clone_size: once
cdr3_aa: CASSSNQQVYEQFF
cdr3_nt: TGCGCCAGCAGCTCCAATCAACAGGTGTATGAGCAGTTCTTC

v_call: TRBV14
j_call: TRBJ1-2
d_call: NA
cdr3_length: 13
clone_size: many
cdr3_aa: CASSQDYSYGYTF
cdr3_nt: TGTGCCAGCAGCCAAGATTATAGCTATGGCTACACCTTC

v_call: TRBV13
j_call: TRBJ1-2
d_call: TRBD1
cdr3_length: 15
clone_size: once
cdr3_aa: CASSLGTETNYGYTF
cdr3_nt: TGTGCCAGCAGCTTGGGGACAGAAACTAACTATGGCTACACCTTC

v_call: TRBV4-1
j_call: TRBJ1-6
d_call: NA
cdr3_length: 16
clone_size: NA
cdr3_aa: CASSPSPGDSWSPLHF
cdr3_nt: TGCGCCAGCAGCCCATCCCCCGGGGACTCGTGGTCACCCCTCCACTTT

v_call: TRBV4-2
j_call: TRBJ2-3
d_call: NA
cdr3_length: 13
clone_size: NA
cdr3_aa: CASSQDRTDTQYF
cdr3_nt: TGTGCCAGCAGCCAAGACAGAACAGATACGCAGTATTTT

v_call: TRBV10-3
j_call: TRBJ2-3
d_call: TRBD1
cdr3_length: 15
clone_size: NA
cdr3_aa: CAISDPDRGHGTQYF
cdr3_nt: TGTGCCATCAGTGACCCGGACAGGGGGCACGGTACGCAGTATTTT

v_call: TRBV10-3
j_call: TRBJ1-1
d_call: TRBD1
cdr3_length: 15
clone_size: NA
cdr3_aa: CAISEGGRVVTEAFF
cdr3_nt: TGTGCCATCAGTGAAGGGGGCAGGGTCGTTACTGAAGCTTTCTTT

v_call: TRBV6-2/TRBV6-3
j_call: TRBJ1-5
d_call: NA
cdr3_length: 13
clone_size: once
cdr3_aa: CASSFLDTQPQHF
cdr3_nt: TGTGCCAGCAGTTTCTTGGACACCCAGCCCCAGCATTTT

v_call: TRBV5-1
j_call: TRBJ1-2
d_call: NA
cdr3_length: 14
clone_size: NA
cdr3_aa: CASTSGTRDYGYTF
cdr3_nt: TGCGCCAGCACCTCAGGCACAAGAGACTATGGCTACACCTTC

v_call: TRBV27
j_call: TRBJ1-5
d_call: TRBD1
cdr3_length: 16
clone_size: NA
cdr3_aa: CATWDPGQGEGQPQHF
cdr3_nt: TGTGCCACTTGGGACCCGGGACAGGGAGAGGGTCAGCCCCAGCATTTT

v_call: TRBV5-6
j_call: TRBJ2-7
d_call: NA
cdr3_length: 13
clone_size: NA
cdr3_aa: CASTSGVVYEQYF
cdr3_nt: TGTGCCAGCACGTCAGGGGTGGTGTACGAGCAGTACTTC

v_call: TRBV9
j_call: TRBJ1-1
d_call: NA
cdr3_length: 15
clone_size: NA
cdr3_aa: CASSVGGSPNTEAFF
cdr3_nt: TGTGCCAGCAGCGTAGGAGGCTCCCCCAACACTGAAGCTTTCTTT

v_call: TRBV9
j_call: TRBJ2-2
d_call: NA
cdr3_length: 16
clone_size: NA
cdr3_aa: CASSLSDRANTGELFF
cdr3_nt: TGTGCCAGCAGCCTATCGGACAGAGCTAACACCGGGGAGCTGTTTTTT

v_call: TRBV6-1
j_call: TRBJ1-5
d_call: NA
cdr3_length: 15
clone_size: NA
cdr3_aa: CASSEGQGSNQPQHF
cdr3_nt: TGTGCCAGCAGTGAGGGACAAGGGAGCAATCAGCCCCAGCATTTT

v_call: TRBV19
j_call: TRBJ2-7
d_call: NA
cdr3_length: 14
clone_size: once
cdr3_aa: CASSRPGLTYEQYF
cdr3_nt: TGTGCCAGTAGTAGACCGGGACTGACCTACGAGCAGTACTTC

v_call: TRBV5-4
j_call: TRBJ2-7
d_call: TRBD1
cdr3_length: 14
clone_size: NA
cdr3_aa: CASSLGDRGYEQYF
cdr3_nt: TGTGCCAGCAGCTTGGGGGACAGGGGCTACGAGCAGTACTTC

v_call: TRBV3-1/TRBV3-2
j_call: TRBJ1-2
d_call: NA
cdr3_length: 16
clone_size: NA
cdr3_aa: CASSQGTGKPNYGYTF
cdr3_nt: TGTGCCAGCAGCCAGGGTACAGGGAAACCGAACTATGGCTACACCTTC

v_call: TRBV7-8
j_call: TRBJ1-4
d_call: NA
cdr3_length: 13
clone_size: NA
cdr3_aa: CASSLDRREKLFF
cdr3_nt: TGTGCCAGCAGCTTGGACAGAAGAGAAAAACTGTTTTTT

v_call: TRBV12-5
j_call: TRBJ1-1
d_call: NA
cdr3_length: 17
clone_size: NA
cdr3_aa: CASGLEDPGSGNTEAFF
cdr3_nt: TGTGCTAGTGGTTTGGAAGATCCGGGGAGCGGGAACACTGAAGCTTTCTTT

v_call: TRBV27
j_call: TRBJ2-7
d_call: TRBD2
cdr3_length: 14
clone_size: once
cdr3_aa: CASSPAGDFYEQYF
cdr3_nt: TGTGCCAGCAGCCCAGCGGGAGACTTTTACGAGCAGTACTTC

v_call: TRBV28
j_call: TRBJ2-2
d_call: NA
cdr3_length: 15
clone_size: NA
cdr3_aa: CASSLASGVTGELFF
cdr3_nt: TGTGCCAGCAGTTTAGCGTCAGGGGTCACCGGGGAGCTGTTTTTT

v_call: TRBV19
j_call: TRBJ2-7
d_call: NA
cdr3_length: 13
clone_size: NA
cdr3_aa: CASSSLVGGEQYF
cdr3_nt: TGTGCCAGTAGCTCGTTAGTAGGAGGCGAGCAGTACTTC

v_call: TRBV5-1
j_call: TRBJ2-1
d_call: TRBD1
cdr3_length: 16
clone_size: once
cdr3_aa: CASSISDRGERNEQFF
cdr3_nt: TGCGCCAGCAGCATTTCGGACAGGGGAGAAAGAAATGAGCAGTTCTTC

v_call: TRBV3-1/TRBV3-2
j_call: TRBJ1-5
d_call: TRBD1
cdr3_length: 15
clone_size: NA
cdr3_aa: CASSQSDRANQPQHF
cdr3_nt: TGTGCCAGCAGCCAATCAGACAGGGCAAATCAGCCCCAGCATTTT

v_call: TRBV3-1/TRBV3-2
j_call: TRBJ2-5
d_call: NA
cdr3_length: 12
clone_size: NA
cdr3_aa: CASSQRGETQYF
cdr3_nt: TGTGCCAGCAGCCAACGAGGGGAGACCCAGTACTTC

v_call: TRBV7-9
j_call: TRBJ2-7
d_call: NA
cdr3_length: 12
clone_size: few
cdr3_aa: CASSLLPSEQYF
cdr3_nt: TGTGCCAGCAGCTTACTACCCTCCGAGCAGTACTTC

v_call: TRBV30
j_call: TRBJ2-1
d_call: NA
cdr3_length: 14
clone_size: NA
cdr3_aa: CASRLGTTYNEQFF
cdr3_nt: TGTGCCTCCAGGTTAGGTACAACCTACAATGAGCAGTTCTTC

v_call: TRBV5-1
j_call: TRBJ2-4
d_call: TRBD2
cdr3_length: 14
clone_size: NA
cdr3_aa: CASRLSGAENIQYF
cdr3_nt: TGCGCCAGCCGCCTTAGCGGGGCGGAAAACATTCAGTACTTC

v_call: TRBV4-2
j_call: TRBJ2-5
d_call: TRBD2
cdr3_length: 16
clone_size: NA
cdr3_aa: CASSPAGLAGGETQYF
cdr3_nt: TGTGCCAGCAGCCCGGCGGGACTAGCGGGAGGCGAGACCCAGTACTTC

v_call: TRBV5-1
j_call: TRBJ1-1
d_call: NA
cdr3_length: 13
clone_size: once
cdr3_aa: CASTLTPGTEAFF
cdr3_nt: TGCGCCAGCACCCTGACCCCGGGGACTGAAGCTTTCTTT

v_call: TRBV10-3
j_call: TRBJ2-7
d_call: NA
cdr3_length: 14
clone_size: NA
cdr3_aa: CAISGADSTYEQYF
cdr3_nt: TGTGCCATCAGTGGGGCTGATTCAACCTACGAGCAGTACTTC

v_call: TRBV11-2
j_call: TRBJ2-5
d_call: NA
cdr3_length: 15
clone_size: NA
cdr3_aa: CASSLVRGTTGTQYF
cdr3_nt: TGTGCCAGCAGCTTAGTCCGGGGTACGACAGGGACCCAGTACTTC

v_call: TRBV3-1/TRBV3-2
j_call: TRBJ1-6
d_call: NA
cdr3_length: 15
clone_size: NA
cdr3_aa: CASSQDTAYNSPLHF
cdr3_nt: TGTGCCAGCAGCCAGGACACGGCCTATAATTCACCCCTCCACTTT

v_call: TRBV9
j_call: TRBJ2-1
d_call: NA
cdr3_length: 12
clone_size: NA
cdr3_aa: CASSLQWNEQFF
cdr3_nt: TGTGCCAGCAGCCTACAGTGGAATGAGCAGTTCTTC